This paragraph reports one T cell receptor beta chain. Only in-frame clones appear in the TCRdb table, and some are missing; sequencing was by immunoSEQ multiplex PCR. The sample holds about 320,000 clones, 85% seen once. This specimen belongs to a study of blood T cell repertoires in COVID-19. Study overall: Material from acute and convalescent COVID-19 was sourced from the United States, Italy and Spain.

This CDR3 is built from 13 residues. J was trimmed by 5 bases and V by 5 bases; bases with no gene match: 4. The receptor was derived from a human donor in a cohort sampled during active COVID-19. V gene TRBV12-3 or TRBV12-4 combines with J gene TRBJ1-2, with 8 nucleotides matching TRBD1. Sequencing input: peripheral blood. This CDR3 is CASSRQGAYGYTF. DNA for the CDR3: TGTGCCAGCAGTCGCCAGGGGGCGTATGGCTACACCTTC.